The 21 T cell receptor beta chains below all came from one sample that was sequenced in a study of cytomegalovirus exposure and HLA in healthy donors. PCR employed 60 Vbeta and 13 Jbeta primers. Clones were read by immunoSEQ multiplex PCR, and TCRdb kept only the in-frame ones, dropping some. The sample yields 150,000 or so clones, approximately 80% seen once. The sequenced material came from PBMCs. Receptor source: a man aged 40-49 years in good health and CMV-seropositive.

This chain joins TRBV19 and TRBJ2-7; 11 positions match TRBD2. CDR3 length: 17 amino acids. The germline CDR1 and CDR2 sequences are LNHDA and SQIVND (reference sequence). V shed 5 bases, J shed 2 bases, and the junction held 11 bases outside the gene matches. CDR3 protein: CASSLRPSGRNPYEQYF. The CDR3 coding sequence is TGTGCCAGTAGTCTCCGCCCTAGCGGGAGGAACCCCTACGAGCAGTACTTC.

The rearrangement uses TRBV19 and TRBJ2-1; D unresolved. Germline lookup yields CDR1 LNHDA and CDR2 SQIVND (reference sequence). Deletions cut 7 bases from V and 0 bases from J, with 7 bases between. The CDR3 totals 13 residues. CDR3 bases: TGTGCCAGTATGGCCCGCTCCTACAATGAGCAGTTCTTC. Its translation is CASMARSYNEQFF. Full variable domain (remainder filled in from reference TRBV19 and TRBJ2-1): DGGITQSPKYLFRKEGQNVTLSCEQNLNHDAMYWYRQDPGQGLRLIYYSQIVNDFQKGDIAEGYSVSREKKESFPLTVTSAQKNPTAFYLCASMARSYNEQFFGPGTRLTVL.

The chain carries TRBV10-3 and TRBJ1-6, with 8 bases lining up with TRBD1. The CDR3 covers 14 residues. Germline values: CDR1 ENHRY, CDR2 SYGVKD. With V trimmed by 7 bases and J by 7 bases, 6 bases remained unmatched. CDR3 coding DNA: TGTGCCATCAACGACAGGGGTGGAAATTCACCCCTCCACTTT. Its translation: CAINDRGGNSPLHF.

This clone has only a few counts. V is TRBV6-6 and J is TRBJ2-1, with a weak D call TRBD2 (5 bases). Germline V gives CDR1 MNHNY, CDR2 SVGAGI (reference sequence). V was trimmed by 6 bases and J by 8 bases, leaving 17 bases between them. CDR3 length: 14 residues. The CDR3 reads CASSPSWSGDEQFF. The CDR3 coding sequence is TGTGCCAGCAGCCCTAGCTGGTCTGGGGATGAGCAGTTCTTC.

This rearrangement joins TRBV14 to TRBJ1-3; 9 bases fit TRBD1. The CDR3 spans 18 residues. Trimming cost V 4 bases and J 2 bases; bases outside gene matches: 12. Germline V lookup: CDR1 SGHDN, CDR2 FVKESK. The DNA of the CDR3 is TGTGCCAGCAGCCGAAGAGTCCGGGACAGGGTGACTGGAAACACCATATATTTT. Encoded protein: CASSRRVRDRVTGNTIYF.

Only one count was recorded for this clone. V usage is TRBV28 and J usage is TRBJ1-5; weak D call: TRBD1 (6 bases). In germline, CDR1 is MDHEN, CDR2 SYDVKM. The germline V and J ends were trimmed by 5 bases and 0 bases, with 11 bases remaining between them. CDR3 length: 15 residues. Here the CDR3 reads CASSRGGHSNQPQHF. The CDR3 nucleotides are TGTGCCAGCAGTCGCGGGGGGCATAGCAATCAGCCCCAGCATTTT.

This clone was counted a few times. V and J are TRBV7-8 and TRBJ2-7; a possible D gene is TRBD1 (6 bases). Germline V gene lookup returns CDR1 SGHVS and CDR2 FQNEAQ. Trimming took off 3 bases at V and 0 bases at J, with 9 bases between the two ends. The CDR3 extends over 14 amino acids. The chain's CDR3 is CASSLRDTSYEQYF. CDR3 in DNA: TGTGCCAGCAGCTTGAGGGACACCTCCTACGAGCAGTACTTC.

The rearrangement uses TRBV14 and TRBJ2-7; 10 nucleotides align to TRBD2. The V gene end was trimmed by 4 bases and the J gene end by 2 bases; junction bases not matched to a gene: 5. Germline CDR1 SGHDN, CDR2 FVKESK. This CDR3 has 15 residues. CDR3: CASSRGLALAYEQYF. CDR3 in DNA: TGTGCCAGCAGCCGGGGACTAGCGCTAGCCTACGAGCAGTACTTC.

V and J are TRBV27 and TRBJ1-6, with 7 bases identical to TRBD1. Germline V gene data show CDR1 as MNHEY and CDR2 as SMNVEV (reference sequence). The CDR3 has 14 amino acids. J gave up 11 bases and V 5 bases, and 9 bases lay outside the gene matches. As DNA, the CDR3 is TGTGCCAGCAGTCTAACAGGGGAAAGGGCACCCCTCCACTTT. Translated, it gives CASSLTGERAPLHF.

This clone came up a few times. The V call is TRBV19, the J call TRBJ2-1; D possibly corresponds to TRBD2 (6 bases). In germline, CDR1 is LNHDA, CDR2 SQIVND (reference sequence). Trimming shortened V by 6 bases and J by 7 bases, and 19 bases separated the two germline ends. The CDR3 covers 15 residues. The CDR3, as DNA: TGTGCCAGTAGCTGGGACTGGCGGGATTCAAATGAGCAGTTCTTC. Its translation: CASSWDWRDSNEQFF.

V usage is TRBV7-2 and J usage is TRBJ1-2, with 7 positions matching TRBD1. CDR1 and CDR2 (germline): SGHTA, FQGNSA. J was trimmed by 4 bases and V by 4 bases; bases with no gene match: 3. The CDR3 has 13 amino acids. The CDR3 nucleotides are TGTGCCAGCAGCTCCGGACAGGCCTATGGCTACACCTTC. This sequence encodes CASSSGQAYGYTF.

Only a few counts were recorded for this clone. V gene TRBV2 combines with J gene TRBJ2-7; 7 bases are a match to TRBD1. There are 15 residues in the CDR3. V dropped 6 bases and J dropped 4; count of bases not matched to a gene: 12. Germline CDR1 SNHLY, CDR2 FYNNEI. CDR3 nucleotide sequence: TGTGCCAGCAGCAAAATAGAGGGGGCTGGGTACGAGCAGTACTTC. Protein: CASSKIEGAGYEQYF.

The rearrangement links TRBV19 to TRBJ1-1, with D perhaps matching TRBD1 (5 bases). Germline V gene sequence: CDR1 LNHDA, CDR2 SQIVND (reference sequence). Trimming took 1 base from V and 4 from J, leaving 25 bases between them. The length of the CDR3 is 19 residues. The CDR3 loop reads CASSIGPARAARVATEAFF. The DNA of the CDR3 is TGTGCCAGTAGTATAGGCCCGGCCCGGGCTGCCAGGGTTGCCACTGAAGCTTTCTTT. Full variable domain (remainder filled in from reference TRBV19 and TRBJ1-1): DGGITQSPKYLFRKEGQNVTLSCEQNLNHDAMYWYRQDPGQGLRLIYYSQIVNDFQKGDIAEGYSVSREKKESFPLTVTSAQKNPTAFYLCASSIGPARAARVATEAFFGQGTRLTVV.

V gene TRBV18 combines with J gene TRBJ2-2; D remains ambiguous. V shed 6 bases and J shed 0 bases, with 14 bases lying between them. The germline CDR1 and CDR2 sequences are KGHSH and LQKENI. The CDR3 totals 16 residues. The CDR3 DNA reads TGTGCCAGCTCCCCCGTCGGGTACCCGAACACCGGGGAGCTGTTTTTT. This codes for CASSPVGYPNTGELFF.

V and J are TRBV2 and TRBJ2-1; 8 positions agree with TRBD2. CDR1 SNHLY and CDR2 FYNNEI come from the germline V gene. This CDR3 region has 14 residues. V shed 5 bases, J shed 3 bases, and the junction held 3 bases outside the gene matches. CDR3 amino acids: CASSPGTSYNEQFF. In nucleotides, the CDR3 is TGTGCCAGCAGTCCCGGGACTAGCTACAATGAGCAGTTCTTC.

This clone came up a few times. The chain employs TRBV5-1 and TRBJ2-7, with D unclear. The CDR3 spans 14 residues. Trimming cost V 1 base and J 0 bases, with 8 bases left between them. Germline V lookup: CDR1 SGHRS, CDR2 YFSETQ. DNA of the CDR3: TGCGCCAGCAGCTTGCGCGTATCCTCCTACGAGCAGTACTTC. This translates into CASSLRVSSYEQYF.

This chain connects TRBV2 to TRBJ2-7; possibly TRBD1 for D (6 bases). The CDR3 spans 14 residues. CDR1 is SNHLY and CDR2 is FYNNEI in the germline V gene. The V end was cut by 6 bases, the J end by 0 bases, with 12 bases between. In nucleotides, the CDR3 is TGTGCCAGCAGGAGGACAGCGAGCTCCTACGAGCAGTACTTC. This codes for CASRRTASSYEQYF.

This clone was observed a handful of times. In nucleotides, the CDR3 is TGTGCCAGCAGCCAATCACAGGGGGCCACTGAAGCTTTCTTT. It translates to CASSQSQGATEAFF. The V and J genes are TRBV4-2 and TRBJ1-1, with 9 bases matching TRBD1. The CDR3 spans 14 residues. CDR1 and CDR2 from the germline V gene are LGHNA and YNFKEQ. Trimming cost V 2 bases and J 4 bases; bases outside gene matches: 2.

This clone was detected only once. A junction boundary mismatches the germline segment, possibly from a read error. The chain links TRBV5-5 to TRBJ2-7; D possibly corresponds to TRBD2 (6 bases). The V gene's germline CDR1 is SGHKS and CDR2 YYEKEE (reference sequence). The CDR3 loop spans 12 amino acids. As DNA, the CDR3 is TGTGCCGGCAGCCGGGACTTCTACGAGCAGTACTTC. Translation gives CAGSRDFYEQYF.

A few counts support this clone. The chain has TRBV13 and TRBJ2-7; no clear D gene. Germline V gene lookup returns CDR1 PRHDT and CDR2 FYEKMQ (reference sequence). The CDR3 runs 13 residues. Trimming removed 5 bases from V and 1 base from J, with 9 bases in between. DNA for the CDR3: TGTGCCAGCAGCGCCGGTTGGTCCTACGAGCAGTACTTC. Its protein is CASSAGWSYEQYF.

The chain carries TRBV5-6 and TRBJ2-7; D remains ambiguous. V was pared by 1 base and J by 3 bases, with 11 bases between. The germline CDR1 and CDR2 sequences are SGHDT and YYEEEE. This CDR3 is 14 amino acids long. For the CDR3, the DNA is TGTGCCAGCAGCTTGAATAACAGATACTACGAGCAGTACTTC. Protein sequence: CASSLNNRYYEQYF. The variable domain in full, completed from reference TRBV5-6 and TRBJ2-7, reads DAGVTQSPTHLIKTRGQQVTLRCSPKSGHDTVSWYQQALGQGPQFIFQYYEEEERQRGNFPDRFSGHQFPNYSSELNVNALLLGDSALYLCASSLNNRYYEQYFGPGTRLTVT.